Sequencing of this TCR beta chain was carried out in a study of cytomegalovirus exposure and HLA in healthy donors. General study findings and limits: TCR beta chains numbering more than 150 were designated cytomegalovirus-associated. Generally TCR sequences proved uncommon, though certain public TCRs appeared in numerous donors.

As to this clone: Antigen: not known.

Generated by immunoSEQ multiplex PCR, the TCRdb table keeps only in-frame clones and is missing some. The sample shows 110,000 to 150,000 clones, over 90% of them seen only once. The sample comprised PBMCs. The TCR comes from a man younger than 35 in good health and CMV-seropositive.

CDR3 sequence: CASSLWTQMRGHETQYF. DNA of the CDR3: TGTGCCAGCAGTTTATGGACGCAGATGAGGGGACACGAGACCCAGTACTTC. The rearrangement uses TRBV28 and TRBJ2-5; weak D call: TRBD1 (6 bases). The V gene lost 0 bases and the J gene lost 5 bases, with 19 bases spanning the gap. CDR1 is MDHEN, CDR2 SYDVKM, per germline. This CDR3 spans 17 amino acids.